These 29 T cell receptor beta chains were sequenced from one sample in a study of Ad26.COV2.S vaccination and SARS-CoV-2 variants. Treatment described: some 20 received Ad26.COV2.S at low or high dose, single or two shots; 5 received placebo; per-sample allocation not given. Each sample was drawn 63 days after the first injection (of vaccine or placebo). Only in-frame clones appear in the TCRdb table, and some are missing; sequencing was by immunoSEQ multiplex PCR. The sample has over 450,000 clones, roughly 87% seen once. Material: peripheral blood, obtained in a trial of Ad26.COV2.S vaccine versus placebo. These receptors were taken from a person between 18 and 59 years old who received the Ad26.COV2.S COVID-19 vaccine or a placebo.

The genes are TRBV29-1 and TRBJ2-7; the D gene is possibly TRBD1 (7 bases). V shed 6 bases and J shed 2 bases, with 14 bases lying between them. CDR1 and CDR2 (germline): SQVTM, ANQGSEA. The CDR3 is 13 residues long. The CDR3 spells CSVGGQSAYEQYF. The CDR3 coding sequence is TGCAGCGTCGGGGGACAGTCCGCCTACGAGCAGTACTTC.

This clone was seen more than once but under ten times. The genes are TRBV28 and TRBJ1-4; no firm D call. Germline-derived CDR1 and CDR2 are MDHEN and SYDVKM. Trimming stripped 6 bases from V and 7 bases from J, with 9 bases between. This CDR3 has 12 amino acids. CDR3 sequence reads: CASRGFGEKLFF. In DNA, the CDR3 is TGTGCCAGCAGAGGGTTTGGTGAAAAACTGTTTTTT.

The CDR3 DNA reads TGCGCCAGCAGAAGGATGGGAGGGAGAGAGACCCAGTACTTC. Encoded protein: CASRRMGGRETQYF. The chain combines TRBV5-1 with TRBJ2-5; 7 nucleotides agree with TRBD2. The CDR3 runs to 14 residues. Germline V lookup: CDR1 SGHRS, CDR2 YFSETQ. Germline trimming cut 5 bases from V and 4 bases from J; bases unmatched to any gene: 8.

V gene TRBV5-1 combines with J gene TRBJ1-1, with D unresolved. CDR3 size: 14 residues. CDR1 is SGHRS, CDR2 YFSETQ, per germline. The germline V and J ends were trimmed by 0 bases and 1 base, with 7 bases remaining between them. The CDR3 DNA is TGCGCCAGCAGCTTGGGGACCCAGAACACTGAAGCTTTCTTT. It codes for CASSLGTQNTEAFF.

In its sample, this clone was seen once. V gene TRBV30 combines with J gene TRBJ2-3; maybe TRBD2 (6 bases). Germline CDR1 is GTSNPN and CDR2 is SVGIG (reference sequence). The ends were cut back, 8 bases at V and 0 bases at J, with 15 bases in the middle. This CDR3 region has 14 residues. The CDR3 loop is CARRGSASTDTQYF. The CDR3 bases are TGTGCCCGCCGGGGGTCGGCGAGCACAGATACGCAGTATTTT.

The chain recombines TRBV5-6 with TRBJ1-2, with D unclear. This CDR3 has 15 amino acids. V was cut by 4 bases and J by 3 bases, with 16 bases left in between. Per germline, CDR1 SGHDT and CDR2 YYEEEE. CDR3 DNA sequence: TGTGCCAGCAGCCCCTTCACGAGCGACTACTATGGCTACACCTTC. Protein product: CASSPFTSDYYGYTF.

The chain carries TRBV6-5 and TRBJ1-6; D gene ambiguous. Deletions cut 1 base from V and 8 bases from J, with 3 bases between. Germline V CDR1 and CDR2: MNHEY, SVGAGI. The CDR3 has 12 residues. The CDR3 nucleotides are TGTGCCAGCAGTTACTTGTATTCACCCCTCCACTTT. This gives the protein CASSYLYSPLHF.

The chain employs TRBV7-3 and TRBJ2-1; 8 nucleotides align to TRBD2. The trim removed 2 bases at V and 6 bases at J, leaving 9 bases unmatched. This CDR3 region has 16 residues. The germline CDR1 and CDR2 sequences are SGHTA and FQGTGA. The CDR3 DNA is TGTGCCAGCAGCTTATCGGGGGGGAATAGTGGCAATGAGCAGTTCTTC. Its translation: CASSLSGGNSGNEQFF.

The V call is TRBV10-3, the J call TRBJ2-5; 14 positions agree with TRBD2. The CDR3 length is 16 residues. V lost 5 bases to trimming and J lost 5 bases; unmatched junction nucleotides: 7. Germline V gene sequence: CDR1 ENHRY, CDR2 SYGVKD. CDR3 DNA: TGTGCCATCAGTACGACTAGCGGGGGGGCCTGGGAGACCCAGTACTTC. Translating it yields CAISTTSGGAWETQYF.

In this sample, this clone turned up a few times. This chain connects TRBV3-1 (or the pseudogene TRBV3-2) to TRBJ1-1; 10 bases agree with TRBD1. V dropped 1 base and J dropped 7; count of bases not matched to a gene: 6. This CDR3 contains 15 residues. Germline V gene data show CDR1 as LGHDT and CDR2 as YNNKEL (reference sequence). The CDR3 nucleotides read TGTGCCAGCAGCCAAGGGGACAGGGGATTACATGAAGCTTTCTTT. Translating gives CASSQGDRGLHEAFF.

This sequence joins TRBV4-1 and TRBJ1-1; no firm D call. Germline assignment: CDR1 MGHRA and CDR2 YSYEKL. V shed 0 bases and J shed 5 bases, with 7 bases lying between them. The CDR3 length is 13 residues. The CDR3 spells CASSQDTPTEAFF. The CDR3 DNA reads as TGCGCCAGCAGCCAAGATACCCCAACTGAAGCTTTCTTT.

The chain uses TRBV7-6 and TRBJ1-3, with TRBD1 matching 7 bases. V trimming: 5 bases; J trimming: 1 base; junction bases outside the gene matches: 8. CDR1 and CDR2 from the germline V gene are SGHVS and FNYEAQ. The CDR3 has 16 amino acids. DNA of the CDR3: TGTGCCAGCAGCGCCAACTCCAGGGGGTCTGGAAACACCATATATTTT. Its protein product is CASSANSRGSGNTIYF.

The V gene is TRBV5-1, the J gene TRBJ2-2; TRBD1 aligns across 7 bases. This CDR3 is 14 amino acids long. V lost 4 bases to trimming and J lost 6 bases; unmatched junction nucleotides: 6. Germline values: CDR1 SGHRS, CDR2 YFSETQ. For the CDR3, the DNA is TGCGCCAGCAGCCAGCCGACAGGGCCCGGGGAGCTGTTTTTT. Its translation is CASSQPTGPGELFF. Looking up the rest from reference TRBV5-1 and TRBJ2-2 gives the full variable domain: KAGVTQTPRYLIKTRGQQVTLSCSPISGHRSVSWYQQTPGQGLQFLFEYFSETQRNKGNFPGRFSGRQFSNSRSEMNVSTLELGDSALYLCASSQPTGPGELFFGEGSRLTVL.

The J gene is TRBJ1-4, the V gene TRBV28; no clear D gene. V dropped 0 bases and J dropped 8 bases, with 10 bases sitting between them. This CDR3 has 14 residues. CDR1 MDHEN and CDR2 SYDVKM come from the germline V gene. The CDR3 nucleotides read TGTGCCAGCAGTTTATGGGAGAATAGGGAAAAACTGTTTTTT. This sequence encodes CASSLWENREKLFF. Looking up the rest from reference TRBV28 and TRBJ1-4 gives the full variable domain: DVKVTQSSRYLVKRTGEKVFLECVQDMDHENMFWYRQDPGLGLRLIYFSYDVKMKEKGDIPEGYSVSREKKERFSLILESASTNQTSMYLCASSLWENREKLFFGSGTQLSVL.

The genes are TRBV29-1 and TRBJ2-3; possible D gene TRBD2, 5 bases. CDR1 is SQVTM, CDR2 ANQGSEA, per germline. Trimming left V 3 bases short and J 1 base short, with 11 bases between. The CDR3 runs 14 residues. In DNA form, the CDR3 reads TGCAGCGTTGACGGGGATTTGGGCACAGATACGCAGTATTTT. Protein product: CSVDGDLGTDTQYF.

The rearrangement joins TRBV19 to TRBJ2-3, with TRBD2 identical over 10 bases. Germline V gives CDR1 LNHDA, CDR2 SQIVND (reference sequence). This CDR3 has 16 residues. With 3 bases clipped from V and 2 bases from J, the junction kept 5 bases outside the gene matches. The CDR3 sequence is CASSMWLAGATDTQYF. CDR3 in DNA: TGTGCCAGTAGTATGTGGCTAGCGGGGGCCACAGATACGCAGTATTTT.

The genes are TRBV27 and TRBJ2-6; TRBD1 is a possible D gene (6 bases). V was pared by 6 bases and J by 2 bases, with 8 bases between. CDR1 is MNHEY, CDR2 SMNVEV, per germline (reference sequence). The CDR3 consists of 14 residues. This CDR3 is CASRRTAGANVLTF. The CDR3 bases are TGTGCCAGCAGGAGGACAGCTGGGGCCAACGTCCTGACTTTC.

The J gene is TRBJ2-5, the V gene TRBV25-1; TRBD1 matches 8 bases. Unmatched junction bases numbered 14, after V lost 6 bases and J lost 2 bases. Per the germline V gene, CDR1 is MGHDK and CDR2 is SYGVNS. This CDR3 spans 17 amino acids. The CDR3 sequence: CASSSDRAGFQQETQYF. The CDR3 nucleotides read TGTGCCAGCAGCTCGGACAGGGCCGGTTTTCAACAAGAGACCCAGTACTTC.

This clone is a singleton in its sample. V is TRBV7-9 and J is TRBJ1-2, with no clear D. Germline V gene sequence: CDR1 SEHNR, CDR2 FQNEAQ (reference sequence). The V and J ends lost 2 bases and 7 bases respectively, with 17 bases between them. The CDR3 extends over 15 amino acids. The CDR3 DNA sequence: TGTGCCAGCAGCTTAATCTGGGAATCTCCTCTTGGCTACACCTTC. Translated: CASSLIWESPLGYTF.

CDR3 nucleotide sequence: TGTGCCAGCAGCCATAGCGGGAGGGAGTACCAAGAGACCCAGTACTTC. Protein product: CASSHSGREYQETQYF. V is TRBV28 and J is TRBJ2-5, with 11 bases matching TRBD2. This CDR3 region has 16 residues. The V gene's germline CDR1 is MDHEN and CDR2 SYDVKM. V lost 6 bases and J lost 0; bases outside the gene matches: 6.

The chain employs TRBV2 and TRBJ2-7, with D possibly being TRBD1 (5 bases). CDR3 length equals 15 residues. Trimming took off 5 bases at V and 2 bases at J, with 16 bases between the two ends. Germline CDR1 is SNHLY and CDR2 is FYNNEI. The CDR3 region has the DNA TGTGCCAGCAGTTCTTTTAGTCAGGGCACCTACGAGCAGTACTTC. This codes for CASSSFSQGTYEQYF.

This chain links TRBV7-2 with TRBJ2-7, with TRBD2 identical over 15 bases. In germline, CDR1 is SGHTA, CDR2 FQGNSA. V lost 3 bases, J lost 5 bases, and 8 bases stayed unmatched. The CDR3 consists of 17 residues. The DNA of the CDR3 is TGTGCCAGCAGCTTGACGGATGGACTAGCGGGGGGGCACGAGCAGTACTTC. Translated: CASSLTDGLAGGHEQYF.

The CDR3 loop reads CASSLADVNGLAGWGGELFF. The CDR3 nucleotides are TGTGCCAGCAGCTTAGCGGATGTTAATGGACTAGCGGGATGGGGCGGGGAGCTGTTTTTT. This rearrangement joins TRBV7-6 to TRBJ2-2; 12 nucleotides match TRBD2. Looked up from germline, CDR1 is SGHVS and CDR2 is FNYEAQ. The CDR3 loop spans 20 amino acids. Losses at the gene ends were 0 bases for V and 7 bases for J; bases not matched to a gene: 15.

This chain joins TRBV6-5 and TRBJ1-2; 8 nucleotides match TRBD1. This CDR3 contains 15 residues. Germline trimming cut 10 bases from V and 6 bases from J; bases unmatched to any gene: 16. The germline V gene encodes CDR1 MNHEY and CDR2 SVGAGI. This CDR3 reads CATTASRGRGDGYTF. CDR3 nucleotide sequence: TGTGCCACCACCGCGTCCAGGGGGCGAGGGGATGGCTACACCTTC.

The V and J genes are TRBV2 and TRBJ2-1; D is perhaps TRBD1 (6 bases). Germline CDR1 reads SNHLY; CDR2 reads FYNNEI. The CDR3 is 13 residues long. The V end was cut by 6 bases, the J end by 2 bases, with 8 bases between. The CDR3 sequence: CASRHRAYNEQFF. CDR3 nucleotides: TGTGCCAGCAGACACAGGGCCTACAATGAGCAGTTCTTC.

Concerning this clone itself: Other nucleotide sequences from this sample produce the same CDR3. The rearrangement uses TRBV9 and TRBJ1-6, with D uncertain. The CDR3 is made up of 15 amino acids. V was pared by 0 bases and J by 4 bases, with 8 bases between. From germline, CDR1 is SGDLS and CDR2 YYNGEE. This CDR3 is CASSVGSSYNSPLHF. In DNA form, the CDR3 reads TGTGCCAGCAGCGTAGGCTCCAGTTATAATTCACCCCTCCACTTT. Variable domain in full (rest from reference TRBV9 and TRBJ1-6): DSGVTQTPKHLITATGQRVTLRCSPRSGDLSVYWYQQSLDQGLQFLIQYYNGEERAKGNILERFSAQQFPDLHSELNLSSLELGDSALYFCASSVGSSYNSPLHFGNGTRLTVT.

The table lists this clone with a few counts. Here the CDR3 reads CASSLSSPYGYTF. The CDR3 DNA is TGTGCCAGCAGTTTGAGCAGCCCCTATGGCTACACCTTC. The chain joins TRBV28 to TRBJ1-2; D is unclear. The germline CDR1 and CDR2 sequences are MDHEN and SYDVKM. The V end lost 3 bases, the J end lost 4 bases, and 9 bases lay between the germline ends. The CDR3 is made up of 13 amino acids.

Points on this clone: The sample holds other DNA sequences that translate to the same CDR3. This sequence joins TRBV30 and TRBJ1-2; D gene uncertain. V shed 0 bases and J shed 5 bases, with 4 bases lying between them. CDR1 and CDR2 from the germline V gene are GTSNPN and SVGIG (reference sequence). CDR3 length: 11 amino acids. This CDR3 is CAWSVGYGYTF. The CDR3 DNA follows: TGTGCCTGGAGTGTAGGGTATGGCTACACCTTC.

CDR3 in DNA: TGTGCCAGCAGTTACTCGATCCGGGGTCCAGGGCCCCAGCATTTT. Its protein is CASSYSIRGPGPQHF. The V gene is TRBV6-2 or TRBV6-3, the J gene TRBJ1-5, with no clear D. The CDR3 consists of 15 residues. Germline V CDR1 and CDR2: MNHEY, SVGEGT. V was clipped by 0 bases and J by 9 bases, with 15 bases between them.